One and the same sample provided the 3 T cell receptor beta chains below, sequenced in a study of Ad26.COV2.S vaccination and SARS-CoV-2 variants. Treatment meaning: 15 to 20 received Ad26.COV2.S at low or high dose, single or two shots; about 5 received placebo; per-sample allocation not given. After the first vaccine or placebo injection, samples were drawn on day 63. Assay: immunoSEQ multiplex PCR; the TCRdb copy retains only in-frame clones and omits some. This sample has hundreds of thousands of clones; around 92% occur once, and the top ten carry more than 1.5%. The sample here was peripheral blood, taken in a trial of Ad26.COV2.S vaccine versus placebo. The receptors originated from a person aged 18-60 years who received the Ad26.COV2.S COVID-19 vaccine or a placebo.

The chain uses TRBV7-2 and TRBJ1-1; D is possibly TRBD1 (6 bases). Germline V gene sequence: CDR1 SGHTA, CDR2 FQGNSA. The ends were cut back, 3 bases at V and 10 bases at J, with 15 bases in the middle. The CDR3 spans 13 residues. CDR3 nucleotide sequence: TGTGCCAGCAGCTTTACAGGGTTTGTTGGAGCTTTCTTT. Protein sequence: CASSFTGFVGAFF.

The chain combines TRBV5-1 with TRBJ1-2, with 8 bases that match TRBD1. This CDR3 has 14 residues. Germline assignment: CDR1 SGHRS and CDR2 YFSETQ. With V trimmed by 3 bases and J by 8 bases, 9 bases remained unmatched. As DNA, the CDR3 is TGCGCCAGCAGCTCGCCGCGCGGACAGGGCGGCTACACCTTC. Residues: CASSSPRGQGGYTF.

The chain links TRBV5-1 to TRBJ2-7; 10 positions match TRBD1. The junction had 23 bases not matched to a gene; V was cut back by 4 bases and J by 4 bases. The CDR3 runs 20 residues. Germline CDR1 is SGHRS and CDR2 is YFSETQ. Written as DNA, the CDR3 is TGCGCCAGCAGCCAAAAAACCGGGACAGGGGCGTTTATTGGTTTGTACGAGCAGTACTTC. It translates to CASSQKTGTGAFIGLYEQYF.